This T cell receptor (beta chain) appears in the sequencing data of a study of T cells in Graves' hyperthyroidism and ophthalmopathy. This clonotype was counted ten times or more. Its specificity is unknown. Findings and limits, study-wide: A model using 13 V-J features told ophthalmopathy apart from stable hyperthyroidism.

Amplification targeted TCR beta CDR3 regions from RNA transcripts. First-round RT-PCR targeting the TCR CDR3 was performed with the HTBI primer set. TCRdb reanalysed the multiplex PCR reads using MiXCR and keeps one entry per CDR3 protein. The sample yields roughly 500,000 distinct CDR3 sequences, 40% to 55% seen once. V lost 7 bases to trimming and J lost 4 bases; unmatched junction nucleotides: 10. The CDR3 runs to 15 residues. From germline, CDR1 is SGHTA and CDR2 FQGNSA. Patients with uncontrolled infections, other autoimmune diseases, pregnancy or lactation were excluded. The source of this sequence is an adult woman with Graves' disease, either hyperthyroidism or ophthalmopathy (not recorded which). The gene calls are TRBV7-2 and TRBJ2-5; TRBD1 aligns across 9 bases. The specimen was peripheral blood or thyroid tissue (not recorded which). DNA for the CDR3: TGTGCCAGCACCAAACAGGGGGCGCGTGGAGAGACCCAGTACTTC. Translating it yields CASTKQGARGETQYF.